This T cell receptor beta chain was sequenced in a study of T-cell memory formation after mild COVID-19. Study summary: TCR clusters mostly belonged to single donors. Whole-study findings and limits: In second-wave clones peaking day 37, SARS-CoV-2 specificity remained unconfirmed. Prior to infection, memory already included some responding clones, suggesting cross-reactive memory joined. Day 15 to 85 contracting clones showed balanced CD4/CD8; day 15 to 37 expanders favored CD4+.

Each CDR3 protein is one row after TCRdb ran MiXCR on the 5' RACE reads. Seen here are under 300,000 distinct CDR3 sequences, 8% to 9.5% observed once, and the top ten hold roughly 21%. Points on this clonotype: Its antigen is as yet unknown.

This CDR3 has 12 residues. The ends were cut back, 6 bases at V and 7 bases at J, with 12 bases in the middle. Germline assignment: CDR1 MNHEY and CDR2 SVGAGI. This receptor was taken from a man between 18 and 35 years old who had mild COVID-19 (a few samples of this study predate the infection). Cell type and time point are not known. This chain connects TRBV6-5 to TRBJ1-1; D is undetermined. Material: PBMCs or a T cell subset sorted from them (not recorded which). CDR3 loop: CASRLPLGEAFF. The CDR3 coding sequence is TGTGCCAGCAGACTACCGCTGGGTGAAGCTTTCTTT.